This T cell receptor beta chain was found in a study of T cell changes during pregnancy in multiple sclerosis. Trimming took 6 bases from V and 8 from J; bases not matched to a gene: 7. Germline CDR1 reads MNHEY; CDR2 reads SMNVEV (reference sequence). This CDR3 has 14 amino acids. Sequenced by immunoSEQ multiplex PCR; TCRdb stores in-frame clones only, minus some. The sample includes more than 55,000 clones, approximately 94% of them seen just once. This clonotype originated in a female donor with multiple sclerosis, enrolled in a pregnancy study. The material sequenced was CD8+ T cells from peripheral blood mononuclear cells, taken in the third trimester of pregnancy. The V call is TRBV27, the J call TRBJ2-2; TRBD1 agrees at 9 bases. CDR3 DNA sequence: TGTGCCAGCAGCCTACAGGGGGCTCGGGGGGAGCTGTTTTTT. It specifies CASSLQGARGELFF.